The 14 T cell receptor beta chains listed next were all sequenced from one sample in a study of shared clonotypes between healthy human individuals. TCRdb's copy holds only in-frame clones and misses some; the assay was immunoSEQ multiplex PCR. This sample carries approximately 980,000 clones, approximately 80% of them seen once, and the ten largest clones take approximately 1.5%. The sequenced material came from memory CD4+ T cells sorted from blood. The subset here: CD45RA-negative fraction. These receptors originate from a man between 18 and 35 years old in good health.

The genes are TRBV7-8 and TRBJ2-1; 7 bases are a match to TRBD1. V was pared by 5 bases and J by 10 bases, with 17 bases of the junction left unmatched. This CDR3 contains 16 residues. Looked up from germline, CDR1 is SGHVS and CDR2 is FQNEAQ. The CDR3: CASSEDRARSIIEQFF. The CDR3 bases are TGTGCCAGCAGCGAAGACAGGGCCCGGAGTATTATAGAGCAGTTCTTC.

This chain joins TRBV4-3 and TRBJ2-2; D possibly corresponds to TRBD2 (6 bases). The CDR3 contains 14 residues. The V gene lost 0 bases and the J gene lost 6 bases, with 8 bases spanning the gap. Germline-derived CDR1 and CDR2 are LGHNA and YSLEER. CDR3 residues: CASSQDWRAGELFF. For the CDR3, the DNA is TGCGCCAGCAGCCAAGATTGGAGGGCCGGGGAGCTGTTTTTT.

The chain couples TRBV25-1 to TRBJ2-1, with D possibly being TRBD2 (6 bases). CDR3 length: 15 residues. The V and J ends lost 2 bases and 1 base respectively, with 9 bases between them. CDR1 and CDR2 (germline): MGHDK, SYGVNS. In DNA form, the CDR3 reads TGTGCCAGCAGTGAACGCGGGGCATCCTACAATGAGCAGTTCTTC. Protein product: CASSERGASYNEQFF.

Comment on this clone: The sample holds other DNA sequences that translate to the same CDR3. V is TRBV28 and J is TRBJ2-7; TRBD2 might be the D (5 bases). The CDR3 extends over 13 amino acids. Germline assignment: CDR1 MDHEN and CDR2 SYDVKM. V lost 5 bases, J lost 4 bases, and 12 bases lay in between. The chain's CDR3 is CASSRTGTYEQYF. The CDR3 nucleotides are TGTGCCAGCAGTCGGACGGGAACTTACGAGCAGTACTTC.

The chain carries TRBV5-1 and TRBJ2-2, with D hard to call. Germline-derived CDR1 and CDR2 are SGHRS and YFSETQ. CDR3 length: 17 amino acids. Between the trimmed V and J ends, which lost 4 bases and 6 bases, there was a span of 22 bases. CDR3 sequence reads: CASSLPTDSVTPGELFF. As DNA, the CDR3 is TGCGCCAGCAGCCTTCCGACCGATTCAGTTACACCCGGGGAGCTGTTTTTT.

The gene calls are TRBV4-1 and TRBJ2-1; D may be TRBD1 (6 bases). Trimming pared 0 bases from V and 5 bases from J, leaving 14 bases between. CDR1 and CDR2 from the germline V gene are MGHRA and YSYEKL. The CDR3 length is 16 residues. CDR3 sequence: CASSQEAQGSHNEQFF. The CDR3 DNA follows: TGCGCCAGCAGCCAAGAAGCGCAGGGGTCACACAATGAGCAGTTCTTC.

The V gene is TRBV5-1, the J gene TRBJ2-7; a possible D gene is TRBD1 (5 bases). The CDR3 loop spans 14 amino acids. The germline CDR1 and CDR2 sequences are SGHRS and YFSETQ. The V and J ends lost 3 bases and 3 bases respectively, with 13 bases between them. CDR3 sequence reads: CASSWTQGNYEQYF. The CDR3, as DNA: TGCGCCAGCAGCTGGACGCAGGGAAACTACGAGCAGTACTTC.

The chain links TRBV4-1 to TRBJ2-3, with D possibly being TRBD1 (5 bases). CDR3 size: 16 residues. The ends were cut back, 0 bases at V and 1 base at J, with 11 bases in the middle. Germline loops: CDR1 MGHRA, CDR2 YSYEKL. The chain's CDR3 is CASSQERGAGTDTQYF. CDR3 DNA: TGCGCCAGCAGCCAAGAACGTGGGGCTGGCACAGATACGCAGTATTTT.

The V gene is TRBV2, the J gene TRBJ2-5; 10 nucleotides line up with TRBD1. J was trimmed by 5 bases and V by 8 bases; bases with no gene match: 11. Looked up from germline, CDR1 is SNHLY and CDR2 is FYNNEI. The CDR3 spans 15 residues. This CDR3 reads CASSRDRGSRETQYF. The CDR3 coding sequence is TGTGCCAGCTCCCGGGACAGGGGATCTCGGGAGACCCAGTACTTC.

The chain carries TRBV5-1 and TRBJ1-2; 7 positions match TRBD1. The junction had 9 bases not matched to a gene; V was cut back by 9 bases and J by 4 bases. Germline loops: CDR1 SGHRS, CDR2 YFSETQ. This CDR3 is 13 amino acids long. CDR3 amino acids: CATTPGQSYGYTF. The DNA of the CDR3 is TGCGCCACCACCCCGGGACAGAGCTATGGCTACACCTTC. The variable domain in full, with the rest retrieved from reference TRBV5-1 and TRBJ1-2, is KAGVTQTPRYLIKTRGQQVTLSCSPISGHRSVSWYQQTPGQGLQFLFEYFSETQRNKGNFPGRFSGRQFSNSRSEMNVSTLELGDSALYLCATTPGQSYGYTFGSGTRLTVV.

This clone appeared many times. This chain uses TRBV6-1 with TRBJ1-5; possibly TRBD1 for D (5 bases). The CDR3 is 13 amino acids. Between the trimmed V and J ends, which lost 7 bases and 9 bases, there was a span of 16 bases. CDR1 MNHNS and CDR2 SASEGT come from the germline V gene. The CDR3 loop reads CASTTSRGRPQHF. The CDR3 DNA is TGTGCCAGCACCACAAGTAGGGGTCGGCCCCAGCATTTT.

Only a few counts were recorded for this clone. V usage is TRBV5-4 and J usage is TRBJ1-6; D is ambiguous. CDR3 length equals 14 residues. V was shortened by 2 bases and J by 7 bases, with 10 bases between the two germline ends. Germline V gene lookup returns CDR1 SGHNT and CDR2 YYREEE (reference sequence). Here the CDR3 reads CASSFTTGNSPLHF. The CDR3 nucleotides are TGTGCCAGCAGCTTTACGACGGGAAATTCACCCCTCCACTTT.

This clone was recorded once. This chain joins TRBV2 and TRBJ2-7; no clear D gene. The CDR3 consists of 14 residues. Trimming removed 5 bases at V and 3 bases at J, with 14 bases between. Germline loops: CDR1 SNHLY, CDR2 FYNNEI. The CDR3 DNA reads TGTGCCAGCAGTATTTCCAGGAACAGCTACGAGCAGTACTTC. Residues: CASSISRNSYEQYF.

This chain links TRBV5-1 with TRBJ2-2; the match to TRBD1 covers 8 bases. Germline loops: CDR1 SGHRS, CDR2 YFSETQ. The CDR3 has 17 residues. V shed 4 bases, J shed 5 bases, and the junction held 13 bases outside the gene matches. The CDR3 protein is CASSRIGQGGKTGELFF. In DNA, the CDR3 is TGCGCCAGCAGCCGAATCGGACAGGGAGGAAAAACCGGGGAGCTGTTTTTT.